These T cell receptor beta chains were read from a single sample in a study of blood T cell repertoires in COVID-19. Generated by immunoSEQ multiplex PCR, the TCRdb table keeps only in-frame clones and is missing some. The sample has about 120,000 clones, roughly 87% seen once. Sequencing was carried out using peripheral blood. Every receptor here comes from a woman of 80 years or more with acute or convalescent COVID-19. The CDR3 runs from the conserved cysteine through the conserved F or W. D genes are given only for firm matches.

v_call	j_call	d_call	cdr3_nt	cdr3_aa
TRBV6-5	TRBJ1-2	NA	TGTGCCAGCTCACGGTATAGCTATGGCTACACCTTC	CASSRYSYGYTF
TRBV5-1	TRBJ2-2	TRBD2	TGCGCCAGCAGCTTGGATCACGGGGGGGTCTCCGGGGAGCTGTTTTTT	CASSLDHGGVSGELFF
TRBV4-2	TRBJ2-2	TRBD2	TGTGCCAGCAGTCTCGGCTACGCGGGGGAAAACACCGGGGAGCTGTTTTTT	CASSLGYAGENTGELFF
TRBV6-5	TRBJ2-2	NA	TGTGCCAGCAGAGACCTTGACAGACACACCGGGGAGCTGTTTTTT	CASRDLDRHTGELFF
TRBV7-2	TRBJ2-1	NA	TGTGCCAGCAGCTTTAGGGGACAAACCTACAATGAGCAGTTCTTC	CASSFRGQTYNEQFF
TRBV5-5	TRBJ1-5	NA	TGTGCCAGCAGCACCAATCAGGGGACCCAGCATTTT	CASSTNQGTQHF
TRBV6-5	TRBJ1-2	TRBD1	TGTGCCAGCAGCCACAGAGGGACAGGGGATGGCTACACCTTC	CASSHRGTGDGYTF
TRBV2	TRBJ1-1	NA	TGTGCCAGCATTTTTCGAGGGGGTTCGGACACTGAAGCTTTCTTT	CASIFRGGSDTEAFF
TRBV19	TRBJ1-5	NA	TGTGCCAGTAGCCTCCTTTTGTCCTTGGGGCATCAGCCCCAGCATTTT	CASSLLLSLGHQPQHF
TRBV20-1	TRBJ1-5	NA	TGCAGTGCTGCTCAGGGACAGCCCCAGCATTTT	CSAAQGQPQHF